Listed here are 32 T cell receptor beta chains from one sample, sequenced in a study of control samples from healthy donors and cancer patients (dated by TCRdb to about 2020). The receptor library was made with the immunoSEQ multiplex PCR assay. TCRdb obtained this table from immuneACCESS and retained in-frame rearrangements with V and J assigned. These tables miss some clones; where compared with another copy, unresolved V genes account for less than half of the shortfall, and the remainder is unexplained. For this sample there are approximately 100,000 clones; 92% appear just once. Around 3% of the sample is held by the ten biggest clonotypes. The source material was blood. The receptors originated from a human donor in good health. The donor label of this sample is uncertain.

This chain uses TRBV11-2 with TRBJ2-7, with 7 bases fitting TRBD1. Trimming cost V 4 bases and J 0 bases; bases outside gene matches: 9. This CDR3 contains 16 residues. The V gene's germline CDR1 is SGHAT and CDR2 FQNNGV. CDR3 in DNA: TGTGCCAGCAGCTCCCCAGGCCCAGGGGGCTCCTACGAGCAGTACTTC. Translated: CASSSPGPGGSYEQYF. Complete variable domain (other parts from reference TRBV11-2 and TRBJ2-7): EAGVAQSPRYKIIEKRQSVAFWCNPISGHATLYWYQQILGQGPKLLIQFQNNGVVDDSQLPKDRFSAERLKGVDSTLKIQPAKLEDSAVYLCASSSPGPGGSYEQYFGPGTRLTVT.

The chain has TRBV27 and TRBJ1-1; D not certain. CDR3 length equals 13 residues. V lost 7 bases to trimming and J lost 7 bases, with 16 bases between them. Germline CDR1 and CDR2: MNHEY and SMNVEV (reference sequence). In nucleotides, the CDR3 is TGTGCCAGCAAGAACCTAGCCTCGGGTGAAGCTTTCTTT. Protein product: CASKNLASGEAFF.

Only one count was recorded for this clone. The chain uses TRBV19 and TRBJ1-2; perhaps TRBD1 as D (6 bases). Germline-derived CDR1 and CDR2 are LNHDA and SQIVND (reference sequence). The ends were cut back, 5 bases at V and 4 bases at J, with 14 bases in the middle. The CDR3 sequence is 14 residues long. CDR3 in amino acids: CASSQTGGAYGYTF. The CDR3 coding sequence is TGTGCCAGTAGTCAAACCGGGGGCGCCTATGGCTACACCTTC.

The chain couples TRBV10-1 to TRBJ2-2; D might be TRBD1 (6 bases). The germline V and J ends were trimmed by 8 bases and 4 bases, with 11 bases remaining between them. CDR3 length: 13 amino acids. The germline gives CDR1 WNHNN, CDR2 SYGVQD (reference sequence). The DNA of the CDR3 is TGCGCCAGCGGACAGACCCGCACCGGGGAGCTGTTTTTT. Its protein is CASGQTRTGELFF.

The rearrangement uses TRBV6-6 and TRBJ2-5, with 11 bases that match TRBD1. The CDR3 extends over 18 amino acids. The V gene's germline CDR1 is MNHNY and CDR2 SVGAGI (reference sequence). V dropped 5 bases and J dropped 0; count of bases not matched to a gene: 11. Here the CDR3 DNA reads TGTGCCAGCAGTCGACCGGGACAGGGGGATCACCACCAAGAGACCCAGTACTTC. This encodes CASSRPGQGDHHQETQYF.

The genes are TRBV6-5 and TRBJ2-3, with D tentatively TRBD2 (6 bases). CDR3 length: 15 residues. Between the trimmed V and J ends, which lost 6 bases and 0 bases, there was a span of 13 bases. Germline V gives CDR1 MNHEY, CDR2 SVGAGI. The CDR3 region is CASRAAGTSTDTQYF. CDR3 nucleotides: TGTGCCAGCAGAGCGGCCGGGACTAGCACAGATACGCAGTATTTT.

The rearrangement uses TRBV6-5 and TRBJ1-1; maybe TRBD1 (6 bases). Germline V lookup: CDR1 MNHEY, CDR2 SVGAGI. The V and J ends lost 5 bases and 0 bases respectively, with 13 bases between them. The CDR3 extends over 15 amino acids. The CDR3 DNA reads TGTGCCAGCAGTAATAGACAGGTTTTGAACACTGAAGCTTTCTTT. Its translation is CASSNRQVLNTEAFF.

The genes are TRBV9 and TRBJ2-3; 13 nucleotides agree with TRBD2. Unmatched junction bases numbered 4, after V lost 2 bases and J lost 4 bases. Per the germline V gene, CDR1 is SGDLS and CDR2 is YYNGEE. The CDR3 loop spans 16 amino acids. The DNA for the CDR3 is TGTGCCAGCAGCGTTAGGACTAGCGGGGGTGCAGATACGCAGTATTTT. Protein: CASSVRTSGGADTQYF.

A remark on this clone: The same CDR3 arises from other DNA sequences in this sample as well. The CDR3, as DNA: TGCGCCAGCAGCTTACTGACAGGGCGAGAGACCCAGTACTTC. This encodes CASSLLTGRETQYF. The V and J genes are TRBV5-1 and TRBJ2-5; 7 bases line up with TRBD1. This CDR3 is built from 14 residues. The ends lost 2 bases at V and 4 bases at J; junction bases unmatched: 5. Germline-derived CDR1 and CDR2 are SGHRS and YFSETQ.

This chain uses TRBV2 with TRBJ2-5; D possibly corresponds to TRBD1 (6 bases). The ends were cut back, 7 bases at V and 3 bases at J, with 12 bases in the middle. Germline V gene sequence: CDR1 SNHLY, CDR2 FYNNEI. CDR3 length: 13 residues. CDR3 loop: CASIRTEKETQYF. The CDR3 DNA follows: TGTGCCAGCATACGGACAGAAAAAGAGACCCAGTACTTC.

The DNA of the CDR3 is TGTGCCAGCAGCCCAAGGGCAGGGGGCGAGGGTCTGTTCTTC. This gives the protein CASSPRAGGEGLFF. The chain links TRBV7-3 to TRBJ2-1; 8 bases align to TRBD1. Looked up from germline, CDR1 is SGHTA and CDR2 is FQGTGA. The CDR3 length is 14 residues. V lost 5 bases, J lost 15 bases, and 15 bases stayed unmatched. Full variable domain (outside the CDR3, taken from reference TRBV7-3 and TRBJ2-1): GAGVSQTPSNKVTEKGKYVELRCDPISGHTALYWYRQSLGQGPEFLIYFQGTGAADDSGLPNDRFFAVRPEGSVSTLKIQRTERGDSAVYLCASSPRAGGEGLFFGPGTRLTVL.

The chain carries TRBV5-1 and TRBJ1-1, with D possibly TRBD1 on 5 matching bases. CDR1 and CDR2 from the germline V gene are SGHRS and YFSETQ. Trimming cost V 4 bases and J 1 base, with 14 bases left between them. CDR3 length: 15 residues. CDR3 nucleotide sequence: TGCGCCAGCAGCATACCAGGGCGGACGAACACTGAAGCTTTCTTT. Translating gives CASSIPGRTNTEAFF. The variable domain in full, with the rest retrieved from reference TRBV5-1 and TRBJ1-1, is KAGVTQTPRYLIKTRGQQVTLSCSPISGHRSVSWYQQTPGQGLQFLFEYFSETQRNKGNFPGRFSGRQFSNSRSEMNVSTLELGDSALYLCASSIPGRTNTEAFFGQGTRLTVV.

This clone was seen only once. V gene TRBV28 combines with J gene TRBJ1-2, with D perhaps TRBD1 (5 bases). Trimming left V 6 bases short and J 4 bases short, with 18 bases between. Germline lookup yields CDR1 MDHEN and CDR2 SYDVKM. The CDR3 is 15 amino acids. This chain's CDR3 is CASSPPEGRAYGYTF. CDR3 bases: TGTGCCAGCAGCCCCCCCGAGGGACGGGCCTATGGCTACACCTTC.

The V call is TRBV9, the J call TRBJ1-6; possible D gene TRBD1, 5 bases. Germline V lookup: CDR1 SGDLS, CDR2 YYNGEE. Trimming removed 1 base from V and 11 bases from J, with 7 bases in between. This CDR3 has 12 amino acids. The CDR3 here is CASSVQGAPLHF. The CDR3 coding sequence is TGTGCCAGCAGCGTACAGGGAGCACCCCTCCACTTT.

The chain uses TRBV6-6 and TRBJ2-5; D assignment may be TRBD1 or TRBD2 (5 bases each). The CDR3 length is 13 residues. Deletions cut 9 bases from V and 1 base from J, with 12 bases between. CDR1 MNHNY and CDR2 SVGAGI come from the germline V gene (reference sequence). CDR3 in amino acids: CASRRDAQETQYF. The CDR3 region has the DNA TGTGCCAGTAGACGGGACGCCCAAGAGACCCAGTACTTC.

The chain carries TRBV5-8 and TRBJ2-1; 7 bases align to TRBD1. This CDR3 spans 15 amino acids. V lost 3 bases and J lost 2; bases outside the gene matches: 5. The germline CDR1 and CDR2 sequences are SGHTS and YDEGEE. This CDR3 reads CASSSGQPTYNEQFF. In DNA form, the CDR3 reads TGTGCCAGCAGCTCGGGACAGCCGACCTACAATGAGCAGTTCTTC.

The chain joins TRBV7-8 to TRBJ1-3; D gene ambiguous. The germline V gene has CDR1 SGHVS and CDR2 FQNEAQ. This CDR3 contains 14 residues. Trimming took 3 bases from V and 3 from J, leaving 9 bases between them. The CDR3 here is CASSLSKIGNTIYF. DNA for the CDR3: TGTGCCAGCAGCTTGTCCAAAATTGGAAACACCATATATTTT. Using reference TRBV7-8 and TRBJ1-3 for the parts outside the CDR3, the full variable domain is GAGVSQSPRYKVAKRGQDVALRCDPISGHVSLFWYQQALGQGPEFLTYFQNEAQLDKSGLPSDRFFAERPEGSVSTLKIQRTQQEDSAVYLCASSLSKIGNTIYFGEGSWLTVV.

This sequence joins TRBV7-8 and TRBJ2-2; D may correspond to TRBD1 or TRBD2 (5 bases each). Germline-derived CDR1 and CDR2 are SGHVS and FQNEAQ. V was shortened by 6 bases and J by 2 bases, with 13 bases between the two germline ends. The CDR3 has 15 amino acids. The CDR3 protein is CASRAGTVNTGELFF. Written as DNA, the CDR3 is TGTGCCAGCAGGGCCGGGACGGTTAACACCGGGGAGCTGTTTTTT.

V usage is TRBV7-8 and J usage is TRBJ2-2, with 13 nucleotides matching TRBD2. The CDR3 sequence is 16 residues long. CDR1 is SGHVS, CDR2 FQNEAQ, per germline. The V segment lost 5 bases and the J segment 8 bases; nucleotides outside the gene matches: 8. CDR3 DNA sequence: TGTGCCAGCAGCACCCGACTAGCGGGGGGCACGGGGGAGCTGTTTTTT. Encoded protein: CASSTRLAGGTGELFF.

This clone has a single count. The V call is TRBV20-1, the J call TRBJ1-1; D not certain. CDR3 length equals 11 residues. The V and J ends lost 5 bases and 3 bases respectively, with 7 bases between them. Per germline, CDR1 DFQATT and CDR2 SNEGSKA (reference sequence). The CDR3 reads CSAADYTEAFF. CDR3 sequence (DNA): TGCAGTGCTGCGGACTACACTGAAGCTTTCTTT.

The chain recombines TRBV30 with TRBJ2-7; D is possibly TRBD1 (6 bases). Per germline, CDR1 GTSNPN and CDR2 SVGIG (reference sequence). Trimming pared 3 bases from V and 5 bases from J, leaving 11 bases between. The CDR3 has 12 amino acids. This CDR3 is CAWSATGDEQYF. In DNA, the CDR3 is TGTGCCTGGAGCGCGACAGGAGACGAGCAGTACTTC.

V usage is TRBV29-1 and J usage is TRBJ1-1; 8 positions agree with TRBD1. The CDR3 runs to 13 residues. V shed 3 bases and J 3 bases; nucleotides not matched to a gene: 3. Germline CDR1 reads SQVTM; CDR2 reads ANQGSEA. The CDR3 protein is CSVDQGADTEAFF. For the CDR3, the DNA is TGCAGCGTTGATCAGGGGGCGGACACTGAAGCTTTCTTT.

The rearrangement links TRBV9 to TRBJ2-3; tentative D call: TRBD2 (5 bases). This CDR3 region has 13 residues. Germline V gene lookup returns CDR1 SGDLS and CDR2 YYNGEE. Deletions cut 3 bases from V and 4 bases from J, with 9 bases between. The DNA for the CDR3 is TGTGCCAGCAGCGCCGTCGGGGCAGATACGCAGTATTTT. Protein sequence: CASSAVGADTQYF.

The chain employs TRBV14 and TRBJ1-6, with 9 bases that match TRBD1. With 2 bases clipped from V and 0 bases from J, the junction kept 2 bases outside the gene matches. The germline gives CDR1 SGHDN, CDR2 FVKESK. The CDR3 is 17 amino acids. The CDR3 loop reads CASSQIQGASYNSPLHF. The CDR3 DNA is TGTGCCAGCAGCCAAATACAGGGGGCCTCCTATAATTCACCCCTCCACTTT.

CDR3 in amino acids: CASSAARGMLGNTIYF. The CDR3 DNA reads TGTGCCAGCAGCGCCGCACGGGGGATGTTGGGAAACACCATATATTTT. The chain couples TRBV3-1 (or the pseudogene TRBV3-2) to TRBJ1-3; D may be TRBD1 (5 bases). Trimming cost V 5 bases and J 4 bases, with 18 bases left between them. Per the germline V gene, CDR1 is LGHDT and CDR2 is YNNKEL (reference sequence). This CDR3 has 16 residues.

The genes are TRBV11-2 and TRBJ2-6; no definite D call. Trimming took 2 bases from V and 0 from J, leaving 17 bases between them. CDR1 SGHAT and CDR2 FQNNGV come from the germline V gene. There are 19 residues in the CDR3. The CDR3 DNA is TGTGCCAGCAGCTTAAGTGGGTCTGCCCAACTCTCTGGGGCCAACGTCCTGACTTTC. Its translation: CASSLSGSAQLSGANVLTF.

To note about this clone: Sequence at one end of the junction differs from germline and may be a read error. The V call is TRBV29-1, the J call TRBJ2-1, with D perhaps TRBD1 (6 bases). Germline CDR1 reads SQVTM; CDR2 reads ANQGSEA. This CDR3 is 8 amino acids long. Written as DNA, the CDR3 is TGCAGCGTTGACAGGGGCATCTTC. Its translation is CSVDRGIF.

V and J are TRBV25-1 and TRBJ2-1; D perhaps matches TRBD2 (7 bases). Germline loops: CDR1 MGHDK, CDR2 SYGVNS. V was cut by 1 base and J by 9 bases, with 16 bases left in between. This CDR3 is 15 amino acids long. CDR3 sequence reads: CASSESILGGGEQFF. Written as DNA, the CDR3 is TGTGCCAGCAGTGAATCTATTCTGGGAGGGGGTGAGCAGTTCTTC.

V gene TRBV30 combines with J gene TRBJ1-3; no clear D gene. The CDR3 covers 15 residues. V was pared by 3 bases and J by 0 bases, with 12 bases between. From germline, CDR1 is GTSNPN and CDR2 SVGIG (reference sequence). The DNA of the CDR3 is TGTGCCTGGAGCACGGACGGTCGCTCTGGAAACACCATATATTTT. This codes for CAWSTDGRSGNTIYF.

The chain combines TRBV18 with TRBJ2-3, with D uncertain. The CDR3 is 14 residues long. The germline gives CDR1 KGHSH, CDR2 LQKENI. Trimming stripped 4 bases from V and 3 bases from J, with 11 bases between. CDR3 loop: CASSLSEGTDTQYF. In nucleotides, the CDR3 is TGTGCCAGCTCACTATCTGAAGGAACAGATACGCAGTATTTT.

This chain links TRBV18 with TRBJ1-2; TRBD1 might be the D (5 bases). V dropped 1 base and J dropped 12 bases, with 12 bases sitting between them. Germline V CDR1 and CDR2: KGHSH, LQKENI. CDR3 length: 12 amino acids. The CDR3 region is CASSPQERGDTF. The CDR3 DNA follows: TGTGCCAGCTCACCACAGGAAAGGGGCGACACCTTC.

This clone was picked up a small number of times. The chain recombines TRBV19 with TRBJ1-5, with D uncertain. The CDR3 has 15 residues. Germline V lookup: CDR1 LNHDA, CDR2 SQIVND (reference sequence). V lost 1 base and J lost 9, with 16 bases in between. The DNA of the CDR3 is TGTGCCAGTAGTATAGGGACCGGAGGACGGGGGCCCCAGCATTTT. Translating gives CASSIGTGGRGPQHF.